This T cell receptor (beta chain) was documented in a study of monozygotic twins with cystic fibrosis. Profiled with immunoSEQ multiplex PCR; TCRdb holds only in-frame clones, not every one. The table shows about 32,000 clones, with roughly nine tenths occurring only once. Details on this clone: Its antigen is unknown.

Overall study findings and caveats: Monozygotic CF twins shared more identical nucleotide clonotypes than unrelated patients.

There are 18 residues in the CDR3. J was trimmed by 11 bases and V by 3 bases; bases with no gene match: 18. Per germline, CDR1 LNHDA and CDR2 SQIVND (reference sequence). The chain combines TRBV19 with TRBJ2-2; 10 bases match TRBD1. This TCR derives from a girl aged 2-10 years with cystic fibrosis. Sequenced input: blood. In DNA form, the CDR3 reads TGTGCCAGTAGTATCTCGAGAGGGTGGGGACAGGGGCCCAGAGAGCTGTTTTTT. Translated, it gives CASSISRGWGQGPRELFF.